These 8 T cell receptor beta chains were sequenced from one sample in a study of blood T cell repertoires in COVID-19. Assay: immunoSEQ multiplex PCR; the TCRdb copy retains only in-frame clones and omits some. The table includes more than 95,000 clones, about 80% detected once. What was sequenced was peripheral blood. The source of these receptors is a man in his 70s with active or convalescent COVID-19.

The CDR3 loop is CASSSLAGPQETQYF. Here the CDR3 DNA reads TGTGCCAGCAGCTCCCTAGCGGGCCCCCAAGAGACCCAGTACTTC. The chain links TRBV5-6 to TRBJ2-5, with 8 nucleotides matching TRBD2. Germline V gene lookup returns CDR1 SGHDT and CDR2 YYEEEE. Trimming cost V 3 bases and J 1 base; bases outside gene matches: 5. The CDR3 sequence is 15 residues long.

The rearrangement links TRBV7-8 to TRBJ2-3; 9 bases are a match to TRBD1. V shed 5 bases and J 0 bases; nucleotides not matched to a gene: 15. The CDR3 has 19 amino acids. Germline-derived CDR1 and CDR2 are SGHVS and FQNEAQ. The CDR3 loop is CASSITGTGIRSSTDTQYF. In DNA, the CDR3 is TGTGCCAGCAGCATCACCGGGACAGGGATCAGATCTAGCACAGATACGCAGTATTTT.

This rearrangement joins TRBV28 to TRBJ1-6; D is undetermined. Germline V gene data show CDR1 as MDHEN and CDR2 as SYDVKM. The CDR3 has 13 residues. V was cut by 5 bases and J by 7 bases, with 9 bases left in between. CDR3 sequence reads: CASSTERNSPLHF. The DNA of the CDR3 is TGTGCCAGCAGTACTGAACGAAATTCACCCCTCCACTTT. Drawing the rest from reference TRBV28 and TRBJ1-6, the complete variable domain is DVKVTQSSRYLVKRTGEKVFLECVQDMDHENMFWYRQDPGLGLRLIYFSYDVKMKEKGDIPEGYSVSREKKERFSLILESASTNQTSMYLCASSTERNSPLHFGNGTRLTVT.

The chain combines TRBV7-8 with TRBJ2-3; the match to TRBD2 covers 12 bases. Trimming at V came to 5 bases and at J to 4 bases, leaving 7 bases not matched to a gene. Germline V lookup: CDR1 SGHVS, CDR2 FQNEAQ. The CDR3 contains 16 residues. The chain's CDR3 is CASSTLAGGRPDTQYF. DNA for the CDR3: TGTGCCAGCAGCACCCTAGCGGGAGGGCGCCCAGATACGCAGTATTTT. Supplemented by reference TRBV7-8 and TRBJ2-3, the full variable domain reads GAGVSQSPRYKVAKRGQDVALRCDPISGHVSLFWYQQALGQGPEFLTYFQNEAQLDKSGLPSDRFFAERPEGSVSTLKIQRTQQEDSAVYLCASSTLAGGRPDTQYFGPGTRLTVL.

The chain recombines TRBV24-1 with TRBJ2-3; 7 bases fit TRBD2. Trimming removed 9 bases from V and 0 bases from J; junction bases left unmatched: 2. The CDR3 contains 13 residues. Germline V gene sequence: CDR1 KGHDR, CDR2 SFDVKD. The DNA for the CDR3 is TGTGCCACCGGTAGCGGGAGCACAGATACGCAGTATTTT. This encodes CATGSGSTDTQYF.

This chain links TRBV15 with TRBJ2-3; TRBD1 might be the D (5 bases). CDR3 size: 16 residues. Deletions cut 0 bases from V and 3 bases from J, with 13 bases between. Looked up from germline, CDR1 is LNHNV and CDR2 is YYDKDF (reference sequence). The CDR3 here is CATSRERQISTDTQYF. In nucleotides, the CDR3 is TGTGCCACCAGCAGAGAGAGACAGATCTCTACAGATACGCAGTATTTT.

The gene calls are TRBV10-2 and TRBJ2-7; D possibly corresponds to TRBD2 (5 bases). Trimming stripped 6 bases from V and 1 base from J, with 10 bases between. Germline-derived CDR1 and CDR2 are WSHSY and SAAADI. The CDR3 is made up of 13 amino acids. CDR3 sequence (DNA): TGCGCCAGCAGCCTACAGCGGTCCTACGAGCAGTACTTC. Its translation: CASSLQRSYEQYF.

The chain joins TRBV7-9 to TRBJ1-2; D remains ambiguous. Germline-derived CDR1 and CDR2 are SEHNR and FQNEAQ (reference sequence). The CDR3 covers 13 residues. The V end lost 5 bases, the J end lost 3 bases, and 10 bases lay between the germline ends. Here the CDR3 DNA reads TGTGCCAGCAGCCCCACAGCAGACTATGGCTACACCTTC. It codes for CASSPTADYGYTF.